A selection of T cell receptor beta chains follows, all from one sample in a study of PD-L1 blockade in urothelial cancer. Assay: immunoSEQ multiplex PCR; the TCRdb copy retains only in-frame clones and omits some. The sample lists roughly 110,000 clones, 75% to 95% seen once, with 3% to 4.5% in the top ten. The sequencing here drew on PBMCs, taken around atezolizumab (anti-PD-L1) treatment. These TCRs come from a man aged 55 to 70 with urothelial cancer. The CDR3 runs from the conserved cysteine through the conserved F or W. The D gene is left open where the match is weak. A clone size is listed for some rows: how often the clone was seen (once, few, many), or a class if it is expanded.

abundance	v_gene	d_gene	j_gene	CDR3aa	CDR3nt
-	TRBV7-2	-	TRBJ2-3	CASSFLPGVSIDTQYF	TGTGCCAGCAGCTTTCTTCCGGGAGTAAGCATAGATACGCAGTATTTT
-	TRBV7-3	TRBD1	TRBJ2-3	CASSFGTGGDTQYF	TGTGCCAGCAGCTTCGGGACAGGTGGGGATACGCAGTATTTT
-	TRBV30	TRBD1	TRBJ1-5	CAWSSWGTAYQPQHF	TGTGCCTGGAGCTCGTGGGGGACAGCCTATCAGCCCCAGCATTTT
-	TRBV28	TRBD2	TRBJ2-1	CASSSSGSPEHEQFF	TGTGCCAGCAGTTCAAGCGGGAGCCCTGAACATGAGCAGTTCTTC
-	TRBV7-8	TRBD1	TRBJ2-6	CASSLARTGRRGANVLTF	TGTGCCAGCAGCTTAGCGAGGACAGGCAGAAGGGGGGCCAACGTCCTGACTTTC
-	TRBV10-3	TRBD1	TRBJ2-1	CAISYDRGGYNEQFF	TGTGCCATCAGTTATGACAGGGGTGGATACAATGAGCAGTTCTTC
-	TRBV7-2	-	TRBJ2-7	CASSSEQGRRGEQYF	TGTGCCAGCAGCTCCGAACAGGGGCGGAGGGGCGAGCAGTACTTC
-	TRBV6-6	-	TRBJ2-7	CASSWGLSRGTYEQYF	TGTGCCAGCAGTTGGGGGCTGAGCCGGGGAACCTACGAGCAGTACTTC
once	TRBV5-8	TRBD1	TRBJ1-5	CASSLQGSNQPQHF	TGTGCCAGCAGCTTACAGGGGTCCAATCAGCCCCAGCATTTT
-	TRBV6-6	TRBD1	TRBJ2-2	CASRRDREGGELFF	TGTGCCAGCAGACGGGACAGGGAAGGCGGGGAGCTGTTTTTT
-	TRBV10-1	-	TRBJ2-3	CASSESPTPTDTQYF	TGCGCCAGCAGTGAGTCCCCCACACCGACAGATACGCAGTATTTT
-	TRBV10-2	TRBD2	TRBJ2-7	CARGVGTSAYEQYF	TGCGCCAGGGGAGTGGGGACTAGCGCCTACGAGCAGTACTTC
-	TRBV25-1	-	TRBJ2-3	CASSEGRTDTQYF	TGTGCCAGCAGTGAGGGGCGCACAGATACGCAGTATTTT
-	TRBV7-2	-	TRBJ2-1	CASSAQVSSYNEQFF	TGTGCCAGCAGCGCCCAAGTATCTAGCTACAATGAGCAGTTCTTC
-	TRBV5-1	-	TRBJ2-1	CASSRLTGSYNEQFF	TGCGCCAGCAGTCGACTCACGGGGTCCTACAATGAGCAGTTCTTC
-	TRBV7-3	-	TRBJ2-7	CASSLAGTPSSYEQYF	TGTGCCAGCAGCCTAGCCGGGACACCGAGCTCCTACGAGCAGTACTTC
-	TRBV4-1	-	TRBJ2-2	CASSQVALAENTGELFF	TGCGCCAGCAGCCAAGTGGCCCTAGCCGAGAACACCGGGGAGCTGTTTTTT
-	TRBV6-5	TRBD1	TRBJ1-3	CASSYSGQAGNTIYF	TGTGCCAGCAGTTACTCCGGACAGGCTGGAAACACCATATATTTT